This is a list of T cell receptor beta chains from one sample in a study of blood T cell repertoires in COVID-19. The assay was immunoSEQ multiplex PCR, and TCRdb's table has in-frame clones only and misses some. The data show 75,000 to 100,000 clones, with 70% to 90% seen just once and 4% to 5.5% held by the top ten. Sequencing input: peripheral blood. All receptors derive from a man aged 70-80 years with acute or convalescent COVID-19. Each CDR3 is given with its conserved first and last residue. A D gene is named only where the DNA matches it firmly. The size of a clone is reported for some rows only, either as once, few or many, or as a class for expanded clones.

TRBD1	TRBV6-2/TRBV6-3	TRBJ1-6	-	TGTGCCAGCAGCCCTGGACAGGGGAGGTTGGGGTCACCCCTCCACTTT	CASSPGQGRLGSPLHF
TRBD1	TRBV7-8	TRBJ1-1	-	TGTGCCAGCAGCTTCGGGACAGGGAACACTGAAGCTTTCTTT	CASSFGTGNTEAFF
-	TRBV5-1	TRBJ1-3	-	TGCGCCAGCAGCTTGGGAAATCAGGGCTCTGGAAACACCATATATTTT	CASSLGNQGSGNTIYF
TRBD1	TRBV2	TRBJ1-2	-	TGTGCCAGCAGCGGACAGGAAGGCGGCTACACCTTC	CASSGQEGGYTF
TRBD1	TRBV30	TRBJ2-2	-	TGTGCCTGGACCGGCCGACAGGGATGGACCGGGGAGCTGTTTTTT	CAWTGRQGWTGELFF
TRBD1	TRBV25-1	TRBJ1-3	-	TGTGCCAGCAGTGAAACCGGGACAGTCGGAAACACCATATATTTT	CASSETGTVGNTIYF
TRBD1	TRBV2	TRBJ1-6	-	TGTGCCAGCAGTGCCGGACAGGGCAATTCACCCCTCCACTTT	CASSAGQGNSPLHF
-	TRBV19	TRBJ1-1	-	TGTGCCAGTAGTGGGCAGAACACTGAAGCTTTCTTT	CASSGQNTEAFF
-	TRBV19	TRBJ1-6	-	TGTGCCAGTAGTATAAACGCGGGGGCGAAGAATTCACCCCTCCACTTT	CASSINAGAKNSPLHF
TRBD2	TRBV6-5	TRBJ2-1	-	TGTGCCAGCAGTTATGAGCGGGGGGCTTTAAATGAGCAGTTCTTC	CASSYERGALNEQFF
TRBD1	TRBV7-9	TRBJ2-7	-	TGTGCCAGCAGCGAGGACAGGGGGCGCAGAGGGGAGCAGTACTTC	CASSEDRGRRGEQYF
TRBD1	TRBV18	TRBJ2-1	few	TGTGCCAGCTCACCCGAGACAGGGTTCTCCTACAATGAGCAGTTCTTC	CASSPETGFSYNEQFF
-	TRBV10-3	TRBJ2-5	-	TGTGCCATCAGTGGCGGAGTGCAAGAGACCCAGTACTTC	CAISGGVQETQYF
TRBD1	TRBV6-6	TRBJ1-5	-	TGTGCCAGCAGTTCCCAGGGACAGGGCTGGCAGCCCCAGCATTTT	CASSSQGQGWQPQHF
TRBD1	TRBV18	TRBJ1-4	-	TGTGCCAGCTCACCAGATCGGACAGGCCCAACTAATGAAAAACTGTTTTTT	CASSPDRTGPTNEKLFF
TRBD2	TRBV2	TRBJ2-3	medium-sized	TGTGCCAGCAGCGTCGGGACTAGCGGCACAGATACGCAGTATTTT	CASSVGTSGTDTQYF
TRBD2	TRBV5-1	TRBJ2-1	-	TGCGCCAGCAGCTTGACTAGCGGTAACAATGAGCAGTTCTTC	CASSLTSGNNEQFF
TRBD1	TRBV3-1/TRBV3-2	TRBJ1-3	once	TGTGCCAGCAGCCGAGGCACAGGGGAGTGGGGAAACACCATATATTTT	CASSRGTGEWGNTIYF
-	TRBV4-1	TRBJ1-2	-	TGCGCCAGCAGCCAGGGGTCTGACAGGCCCAAACTATATGGCTACACCTTC	CASSQGSDRPKLYGYTF
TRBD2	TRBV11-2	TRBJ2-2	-	TGTGCCAGCAGCTTAGGACTAGCGGCCACCGGGGAGCTGTTTTTT	CASSLGLAATGELFF
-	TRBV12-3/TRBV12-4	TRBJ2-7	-	TGTGCCAGCAGTCCCGACAGCTCCTACGAGCAGTACTTC	CASSPDSSYEQYF
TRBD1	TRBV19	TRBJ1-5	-	TGTGCCAGCAAGCTACAGGGGAATAGCAATCAGCCCCAGCATTTT	CASKLQGNSNQPQHF
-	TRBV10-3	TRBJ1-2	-	TGTGCCATCAGTGGGGGAGGAGATGGCTACACCTTC	CAISGGGDGYTF
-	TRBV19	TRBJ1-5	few	TGTGCCAGTAGTCCGGACAGCAGCAATCAGCCCCAGCATTTT	CASSPDSSNQPQHF
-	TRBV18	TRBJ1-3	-	TGTGCCAGCTCACCGGGACAACAACTCTCTGGAAACACCATATATTTT	CASSPGQQLSGNTIYF
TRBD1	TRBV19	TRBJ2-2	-	TGTGCCAGTAGCACCGGGACAGGTGTTAACACCGGGGAGCTGTTTTTT	CASSTGTGVNTGELFF
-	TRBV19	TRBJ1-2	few	TGTGCCAGTAGAAACACCAATAACTATGGCTACACCTTC	CASRNTNNYGYTF
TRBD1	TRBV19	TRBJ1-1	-	TGTGCCAGTAGTACCCGGGGGACAGGGGGAGTAGCCACTGAAGCTTTCTTT	CASSTRGTGGVATEAFF
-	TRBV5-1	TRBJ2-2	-	TGCGCCAGCAGCTACGATTCCCCGAACTCGAACACCGGGGAGCTGTTTTTT	CASSYDSPNSNTGELFF
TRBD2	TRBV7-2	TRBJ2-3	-	TGTGCCAGCAGCTTAGCTCGAGGACTAGCGGGGGGGGCAGATACGCAGTATTTT	CASSLARGLAGGADTQYF
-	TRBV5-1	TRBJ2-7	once	TGCGCCAGCAGCTTGGAGGGCGGGTCCACCTACGAGCAGTACTTC	CASSLEGGSTYEQYF
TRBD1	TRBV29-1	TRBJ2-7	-	TGCAGCGTTGCACAGGGGTACGAGCAGTACTTC	CSVAQGYEQYF
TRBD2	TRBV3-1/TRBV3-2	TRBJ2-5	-	TGTGCCAGCAGCCTTCCCCTGAGCGGGGGGTTCCAAGAGACCCAGTACTTC	CASSLPLSGGFQETQYF
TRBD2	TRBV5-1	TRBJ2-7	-	TGCGCCAGCAGCTTGGAATTAGCGGGGGGCTTACAGGGGAGCTACGAGCAGTACTTC	CASSLELAGGLQGSYEQYF
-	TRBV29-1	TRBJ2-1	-	TGCAGCGTTGAAGGGCGGAGGGGGCATAATGGGAATGAGCAGTTCTTC	CSVEGRRGHNGNEQFF
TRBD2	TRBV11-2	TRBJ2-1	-	TGTGCCAGCAGCCTCCGGCTAGCGGGGGCGGCCTTCCATGAGCAGTTCTTC	CASSLRLAGAAFHEQFF
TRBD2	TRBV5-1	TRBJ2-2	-	TGCGCCAGCAGCTTGAACATCCAGCGGGGAAACACCGGGGAGCTGTTTTTT	CASSLNIQRGNTGELFF
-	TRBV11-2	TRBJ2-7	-	TGTGCCAGCAGCTTAAACAGGGAATACGAGCAGTACTTC	CASSLNREYEQYF
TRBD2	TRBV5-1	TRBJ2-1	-	TGCGCCAGCAGCTGGACACCCGGGACTAGCGGGAGCAATGAGCAGTTCTTC	CASSWTPGTSGSNEQFF
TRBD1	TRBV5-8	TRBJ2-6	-	TGTGCCAGTGGAACAGGGGCTTTGCCTCCTTCTGGGGCCAACGTCCTGACTTTC	CASGTGALPPSGANVLTF
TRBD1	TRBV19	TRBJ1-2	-	TGTGCCAGTAGTATAGATCCCTCCACAGGGGGCTATGGCTACACCTTC	CASSIDPSTGGYGYTF
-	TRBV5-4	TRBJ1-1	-	TGTGCCAGCAGCCCGGCGGGGCAGCAGAACACTGAAGCTTTCTTT	CASSPAGQQNTEAFF
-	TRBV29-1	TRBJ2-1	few	TGCAGCGTTGAAGATAGGAGGGGAAGCTCCTACAATGAGCAGTTCTTC	CSVEDRRGSSYNEQFF
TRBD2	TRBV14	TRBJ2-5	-	TGTGCCAGCAGCGACGTTCCGGGACTAGAAGAGACCCAGTACTTC	CASSDVPGLEETQYF
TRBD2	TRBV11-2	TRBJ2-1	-	TGTGCCAGCAGCTTAGAGGGGACTATACACAATGAGCAGTTCTTC	CASSLEGTIHNEQFF